Below, one T cell receptor (beta chain) is given with its context. Healthy bone marrow donors made up the donors. This sample is part of a study of cytomegalovirus exposure and HLA in healthy donors. The PCR contained 60 Vbeta and 13 Jbeta primers. Clones were read by immunoSEQ multiplex PCR, and TCRdb kept only the in-frame ones, dropping some. This table has approximately 200,000 clones, roughly 80% appearing once. CDR3 length: 17 amino acids. The V end lost 0 bases, the J end lost 0 bases, and 13 bases lay between the germline ends. Germline values: CDR1 SGHNT, CDR2 YYREEE (reference sequence). The TCR was taken from a girl aged 10-17 years in good health and CMV-seronegative. The sample was PBMCs. This rearrangement joins TRBV5-4 to TRBJ2-1; D uncertain. CDR3 amino acids: CASSLGLGRRSYNEQFF. DNA for the CDR3: TGTGCCAGCAGCTTGGGTCTAGGTCGACGCTCCTACAATGAGCAGTTCTTC.